This TCR beta chain was identified in a study of blood T cell repertoires in COVID-19. At the level of the study: Both acute and convalescent COVID-19 samples were obtained from the United States, Italy and Spain. PBMCs, B-cell-depleted T cells, or T cells provided the cDNA or gDNA that made up the material.

Deletions cut 4 bases from V and 7 bases from J, with 16 bases between. CDR1 is MGHRA, CDR2 YSYEKL, per germline. The CDR3 consists of 14 residues. In the original processing: The authors estimated nucleated cell counts from reference gene primer amplification. Profiling relied on immunoSEQ multiplex PCR, and the TCRdb table lists in-frame clones only, not all of them. V and J calls and clone size follow that table, whereas D and trimming were derived from the DNA. The data hold just over 30,000 clones, with more than 70% observed a single time. The sequence derives from a woman aged 35 to 49 with active or convalescent COVID-19. The V and J genes are TRBV4-1 and TRBJ1-1, with D perhaps matching TRBD1 (6 bases). Sequencing input: peripheral blood. CDR3 amino acids: CASSLNENRDEAFF. The CDR3 DNA sequence: TGCGCCAGCAGCCTCAATGAGAACAGGGATGAAGCTTTCTTT.